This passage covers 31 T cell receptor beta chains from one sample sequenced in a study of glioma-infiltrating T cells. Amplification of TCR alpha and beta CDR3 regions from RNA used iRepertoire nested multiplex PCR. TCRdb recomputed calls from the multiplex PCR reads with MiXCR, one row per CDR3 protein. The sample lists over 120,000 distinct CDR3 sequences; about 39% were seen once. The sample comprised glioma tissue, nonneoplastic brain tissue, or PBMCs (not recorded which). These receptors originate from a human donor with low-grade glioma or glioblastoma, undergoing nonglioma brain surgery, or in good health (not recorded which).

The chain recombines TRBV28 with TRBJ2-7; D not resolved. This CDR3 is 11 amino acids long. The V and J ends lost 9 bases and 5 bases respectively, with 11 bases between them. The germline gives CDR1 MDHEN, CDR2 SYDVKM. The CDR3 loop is CASTMEHEQYF. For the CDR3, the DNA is TGTGCCAGTACTATGGAGCACGAGCAGTACTTC.

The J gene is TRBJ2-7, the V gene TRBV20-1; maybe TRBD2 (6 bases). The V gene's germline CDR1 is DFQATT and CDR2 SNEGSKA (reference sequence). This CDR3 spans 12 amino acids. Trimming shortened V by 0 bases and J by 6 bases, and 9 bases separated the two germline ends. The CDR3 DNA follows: TGCAGTGCTAGAGACGGGAGTTCCGAGCAGTACTTC. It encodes CSARDGSSEQYF.

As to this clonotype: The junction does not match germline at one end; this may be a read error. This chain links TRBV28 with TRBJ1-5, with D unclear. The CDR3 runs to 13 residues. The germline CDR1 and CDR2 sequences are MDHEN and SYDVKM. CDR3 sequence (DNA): TGTGCCAGCAGATCCAATAGCAATCAGCCCCAGAATTTT. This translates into CASRSNSNQPQNF.

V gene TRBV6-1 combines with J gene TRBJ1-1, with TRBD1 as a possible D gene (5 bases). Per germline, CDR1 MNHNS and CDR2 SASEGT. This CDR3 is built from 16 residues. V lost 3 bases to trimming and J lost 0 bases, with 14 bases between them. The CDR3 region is CASSEGRALLNTEAFF. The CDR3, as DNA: TGTGCCAGCAGTGAGGGACGGGCCCTTTTGAACACTGAAGCTTTCTTT.

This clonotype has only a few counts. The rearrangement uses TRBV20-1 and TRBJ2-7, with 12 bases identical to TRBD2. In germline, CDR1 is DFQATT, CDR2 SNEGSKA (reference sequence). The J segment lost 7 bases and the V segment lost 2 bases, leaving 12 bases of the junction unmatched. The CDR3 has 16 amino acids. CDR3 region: CSARQSTSGRSGEQYF. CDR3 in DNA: TGCAGTGCTAGACAATCGACTAGCGGGAGATCAGGAGAGCAGTACTTC.

The CDR3 DNA is TGTACCAGGGGACTAGCGGGTGACAATGAGCAGTTCTTC. It encodes CTRGLAGDNEQFF. This chain links TRBV24-1 with TRBJ2-1; 12 nucleotides align to TRBD2. The CDR3 has 13 residues. Germline CDR1 and CDR2: KGHDR and SFDVKD.

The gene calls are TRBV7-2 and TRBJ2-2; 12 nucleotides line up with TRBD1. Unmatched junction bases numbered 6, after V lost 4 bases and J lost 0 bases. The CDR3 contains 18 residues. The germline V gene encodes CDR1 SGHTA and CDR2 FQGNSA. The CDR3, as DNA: TGTGCCAGCAGCTCAAACTGGGACAGGGGGCCGAACACCGGGGAGCTGTTTTTT. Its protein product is CASSSNWDRGPNTGELFF. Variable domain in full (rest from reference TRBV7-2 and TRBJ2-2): GAGVSQSPSNKVTEKGKDVELRCDPISGHTALYWYRQSLGQGLEFLIYFQGNSAPDKSGLPSDRFSAERTGGSVSTLTIQRTQQEDSAVYLCASSSNWDRGPNTGELFFGEGSRLTVL.

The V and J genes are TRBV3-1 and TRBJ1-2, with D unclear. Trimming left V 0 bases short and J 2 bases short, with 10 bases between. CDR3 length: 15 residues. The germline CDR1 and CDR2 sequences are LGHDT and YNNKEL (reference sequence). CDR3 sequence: CASSQDVGQNYGYTF. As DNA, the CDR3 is TGTGCCAGCAGCCAAGATGTCGGGCAGAACTATGGCTACACCTTC.

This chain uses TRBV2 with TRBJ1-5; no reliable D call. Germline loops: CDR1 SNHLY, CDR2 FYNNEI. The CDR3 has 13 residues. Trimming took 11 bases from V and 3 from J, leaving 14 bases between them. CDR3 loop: CAGQDASNQPQHF. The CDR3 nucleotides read TGTGCCGGCCAGGACGCGTCCAATCAGCCCCAGCATTTT.

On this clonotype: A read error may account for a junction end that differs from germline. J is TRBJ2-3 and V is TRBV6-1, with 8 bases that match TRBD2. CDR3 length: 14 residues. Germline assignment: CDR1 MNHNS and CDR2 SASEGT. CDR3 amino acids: CASAYSGMGDTQYF. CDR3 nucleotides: TGCGCCAGCGCTTATAGCGGGATGGGGGATACGCAGTATTTT.

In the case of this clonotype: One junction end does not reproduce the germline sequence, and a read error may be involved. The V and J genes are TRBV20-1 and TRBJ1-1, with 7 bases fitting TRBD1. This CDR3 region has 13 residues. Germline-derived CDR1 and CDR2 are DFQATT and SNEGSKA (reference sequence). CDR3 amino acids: CSAHTGVNTEAFF. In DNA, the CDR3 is TGCAGTGCTCATACAGGGGTGAACACTGAGGCTTTCTTT.

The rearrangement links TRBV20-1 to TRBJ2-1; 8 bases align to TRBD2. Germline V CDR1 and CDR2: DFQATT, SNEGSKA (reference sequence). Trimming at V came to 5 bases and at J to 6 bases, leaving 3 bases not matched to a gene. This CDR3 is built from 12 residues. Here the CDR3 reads CSAPGLVNEQFF. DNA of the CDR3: TGCAGTGCTCCGGGACTAGTCAATGAGCAGTTCTTC.

The CDR3 sequence is CSATKGQGSYQETQYF. The CDR3 DNA reads TGCAGTGCTACCAAGGGACAGGGCTCGTACCAAGAGACCCAGTACTTC. This chain uses TRBV20-1 with TRBJ2-5, with TRBD1 matching over 9 bases. With V trimmed by 4 bases and J by 0 bases, 9 bases remained unmatched. The CDR3 sequence is 16 residues long. The V gene's germline CDR1 is DFQATT and CDR2 SNEGSKA (reference sequence).

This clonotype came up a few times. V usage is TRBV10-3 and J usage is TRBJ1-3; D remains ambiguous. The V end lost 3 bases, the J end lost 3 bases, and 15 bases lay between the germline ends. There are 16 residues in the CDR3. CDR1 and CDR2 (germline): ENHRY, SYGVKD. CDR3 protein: CAISESVGRRGNTIYF. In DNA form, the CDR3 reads TGTGCCATCAGTGAATCGGTGGGAAGGCGTGGAAACACCATATATTTT.

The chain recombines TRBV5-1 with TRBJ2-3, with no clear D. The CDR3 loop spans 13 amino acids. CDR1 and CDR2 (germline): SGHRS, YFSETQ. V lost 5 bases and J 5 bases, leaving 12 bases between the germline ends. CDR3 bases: TGCGCCAGCAGGGATAACCTGGGAGATACGCAGTATTTT. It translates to CASRDNLGDTQYF.

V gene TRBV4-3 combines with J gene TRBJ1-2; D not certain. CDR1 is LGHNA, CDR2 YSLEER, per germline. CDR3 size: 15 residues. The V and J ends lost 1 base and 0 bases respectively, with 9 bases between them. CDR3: CASSQVSVSNYGYTF. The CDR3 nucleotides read TGCGCCAGCAGCCAAGTTTCGGTTTCTAACTATGGCTACACCTTC.

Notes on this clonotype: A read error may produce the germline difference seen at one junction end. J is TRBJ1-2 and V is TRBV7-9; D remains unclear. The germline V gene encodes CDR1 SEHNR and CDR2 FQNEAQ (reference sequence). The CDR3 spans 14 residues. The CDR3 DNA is TGTGCCAACAGCCCCTCCCGAGCACTGGACGGCTACACCTTC. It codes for CANSPSRALDGYTF.

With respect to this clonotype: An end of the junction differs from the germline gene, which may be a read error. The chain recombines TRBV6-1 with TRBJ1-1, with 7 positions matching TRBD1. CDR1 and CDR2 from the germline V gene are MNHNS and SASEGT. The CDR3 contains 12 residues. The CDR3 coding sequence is TGTGCCAGCAGTCGGGACAGAGAAAAAGCTTCCTTT. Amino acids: CASSRDREKASF.

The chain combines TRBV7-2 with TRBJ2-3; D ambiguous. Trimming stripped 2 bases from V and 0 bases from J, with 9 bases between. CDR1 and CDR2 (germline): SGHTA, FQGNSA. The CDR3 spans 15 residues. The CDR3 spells CASSLRAQSTDTQYF. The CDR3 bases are TGTGCCAGCAGCTTAAGGGCGCAAAGCACAGATACGCAGTATTTT.

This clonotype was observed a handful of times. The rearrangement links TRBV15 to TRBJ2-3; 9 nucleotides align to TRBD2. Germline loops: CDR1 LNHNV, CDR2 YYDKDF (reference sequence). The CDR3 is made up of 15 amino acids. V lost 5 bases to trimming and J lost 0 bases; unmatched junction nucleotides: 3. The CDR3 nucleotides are TGTGCCACCAGCCCCGGGACTAGCAGCACAGATACGCAGTATTTT. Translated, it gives CATSPGTSSTDTQYF.

The CDR3 DNA sequence: TGTGCCAGCAGTTACTCGTCCGGGACAGGAGCAGATACGCAGTATTTT. Protein: CASSYSSGTGADTQYF. This sequence joins TRBV6-6 and TRBJ2-3, with TRBD1 matching over 8 bases. Trimming at V came to 0 bases and at J to 4 bases, leaving 6 bases not matched to a gene. The CDR3 loop spans 16 amino acids. In germline, CDR1 is MNHNY, CDR2 SVGAGI (reference sequence).

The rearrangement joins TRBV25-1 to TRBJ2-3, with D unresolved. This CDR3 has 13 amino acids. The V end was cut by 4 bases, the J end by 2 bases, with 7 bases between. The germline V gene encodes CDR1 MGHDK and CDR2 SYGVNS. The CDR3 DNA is TGTGCCAGCAGTGTGGGCAACACAGATACGCAGTATTTT. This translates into CASSVGNTDTQYF. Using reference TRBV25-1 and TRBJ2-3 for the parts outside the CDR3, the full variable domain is EADIYQTPRYLVIGTGKKITLECSQTMGHDKMYWYQQDPGMELHLIHYSYGVNSTEKGDLSSESTVSRIRTEHFPLTLESARPSHTSQYLCASSVGNTDTQYFGPGTRLTVL.

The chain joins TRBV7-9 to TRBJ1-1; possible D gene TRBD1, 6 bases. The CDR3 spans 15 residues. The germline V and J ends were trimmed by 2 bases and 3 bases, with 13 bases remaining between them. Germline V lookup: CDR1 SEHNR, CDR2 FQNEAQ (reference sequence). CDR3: CASSLRGEGDTEAFF. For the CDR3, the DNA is TGTGCCAGCAGCTTAAGGGGGGAGGGGGACACTGAAGCTTTCTTT.

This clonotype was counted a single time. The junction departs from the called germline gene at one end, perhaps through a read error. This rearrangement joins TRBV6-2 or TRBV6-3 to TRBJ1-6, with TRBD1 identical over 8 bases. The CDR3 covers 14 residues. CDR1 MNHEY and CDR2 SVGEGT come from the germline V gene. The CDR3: CASRPRTGSSPLRF. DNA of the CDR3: TGTGCCAGCAGACCCAGGACAGGGAGTTCACCCCTCCGCTTT.

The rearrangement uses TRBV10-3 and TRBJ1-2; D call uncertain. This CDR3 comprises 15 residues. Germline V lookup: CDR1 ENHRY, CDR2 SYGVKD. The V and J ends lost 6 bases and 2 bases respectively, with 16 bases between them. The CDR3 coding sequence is TGTGCCATCAGCCACCCCAATAGGATCAACTATGGCTACACCTTC. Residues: CAISHPNRINYGYTF.

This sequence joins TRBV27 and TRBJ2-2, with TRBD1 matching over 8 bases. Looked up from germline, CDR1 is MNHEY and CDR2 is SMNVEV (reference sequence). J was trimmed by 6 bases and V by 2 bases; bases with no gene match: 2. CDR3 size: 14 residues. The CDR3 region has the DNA TGTGCCAGCAGTTTAAGGACAGGGCCCGGGGAGCTGTTTTTT. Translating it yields CASSLRTGPGELFF.

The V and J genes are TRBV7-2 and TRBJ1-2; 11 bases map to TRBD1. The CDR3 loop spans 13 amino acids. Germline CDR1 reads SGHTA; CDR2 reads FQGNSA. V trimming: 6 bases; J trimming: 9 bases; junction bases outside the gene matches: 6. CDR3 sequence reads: CASSRTGGRSYTF. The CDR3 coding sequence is TGTGCCAGCAGTAGGACAGGGGGCCGTAGCTACACCTTC.

In DNA, the CDR3 is TGTGCCAGCAGCCAAGTTAGCGGGGGGGTGAATGAGCAGTTCTTC. It specifies CASSQVSGGVNEQFF. The chain employs TRBV3-1 and TRBJ2-1, with 11 positions matching TRBD2. The CDR3 contains 15 residues. The junction had 3 bases not matched to a gene; V was cut back by 1 base and J by 7 bases. Germline V gives CDR1 LGHDT, CDR2 YNNKEL (reference sequence).

The CDR3 is CASSPTGHGELFF. DNA of the CDR3: TGTGCCAGCAGTCCGACAGGGCACGGGGAGCTGTTTTTT. V usage is TRBV6-1 and J usage is TRBJ2-2; 7 positions agree with TRBD1. CDR1 is MNHNS and CDR2 is SASEGT in the germline V gene. This CDR3 comprises 13 residues. J gave up 7 bases and V 5 bases, and 4 bases lay outside the gene matches.

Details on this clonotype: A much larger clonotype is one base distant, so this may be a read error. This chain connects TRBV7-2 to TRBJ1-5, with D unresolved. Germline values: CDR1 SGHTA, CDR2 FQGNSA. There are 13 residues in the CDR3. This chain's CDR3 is CARSLTDNQPQHF. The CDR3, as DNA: TGTGCCCGCAGCTTAACAGACAATCAGCCCCAGCATTTT. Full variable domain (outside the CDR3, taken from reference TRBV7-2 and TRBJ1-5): GAGVSQSPSNKVTEKGKDVELRCDPISGHTALYWYRQSLGQGLEFLIYFQGNSAPDKSGLPSDRFSAERTGGSVSTLTIQRTQQEDSAVYLCARSLTDNQPQHFGDGTRLSIL.

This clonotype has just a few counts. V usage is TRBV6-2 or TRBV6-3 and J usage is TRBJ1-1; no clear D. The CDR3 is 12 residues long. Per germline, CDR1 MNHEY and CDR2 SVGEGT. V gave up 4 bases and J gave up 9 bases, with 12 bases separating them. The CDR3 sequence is CASSSPSEKAFF. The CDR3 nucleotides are TGTGCCAGCAGTTCCCCATCAGAGAAAGCTTTCTTT.